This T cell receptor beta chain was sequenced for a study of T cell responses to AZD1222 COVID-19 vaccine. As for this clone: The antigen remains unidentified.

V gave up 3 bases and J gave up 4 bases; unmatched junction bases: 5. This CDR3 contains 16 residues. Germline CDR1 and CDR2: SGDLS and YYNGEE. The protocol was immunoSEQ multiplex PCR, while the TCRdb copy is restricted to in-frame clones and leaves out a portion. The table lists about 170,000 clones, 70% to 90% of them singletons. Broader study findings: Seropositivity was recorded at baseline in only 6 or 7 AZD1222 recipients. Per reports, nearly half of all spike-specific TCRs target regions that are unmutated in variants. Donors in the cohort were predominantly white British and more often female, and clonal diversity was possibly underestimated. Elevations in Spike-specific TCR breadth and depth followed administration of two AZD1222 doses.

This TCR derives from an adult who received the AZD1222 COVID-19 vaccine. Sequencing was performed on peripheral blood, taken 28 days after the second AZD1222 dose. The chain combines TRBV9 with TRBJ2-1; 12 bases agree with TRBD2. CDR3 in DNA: TGTGCCAGCAGCGAGACACTAGCGGGGGGATACAATGAGCAGTTCTTC. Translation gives CASSETLAGGYNEQFF.